This section outlines one T cell receptor (beta chain) sequence together with its context. V was pared by 7 bases and J by 6 bases, with 16 bases between. Looked up from germline, CDR1 is SNHLY and CDR2 is FYNNEI. The CDR3 consists of 13 residues. The record originates from a study of blood T cell repertoires in COVID-19. At the level of the study: Samples came from the United States, Italy and Spain, spanning acute and convalescent COVID-19.

Participants came from some 23 US areas, aged about 18 to 89 years. Methods used by the authors: It was from reference gene primer amplification that nucleated cell counts were estimated. This table comes from immunoSEQ multiplex PCR, and its TCRdb copy is limited to in-frame clones, with some not included. The DNA was the basis for D and trimming; V, J and clone size are from that table. Counted here are under 300,000 clones, approximately 90% occurring once; the ten biggest clones make up around 6%. This clonotype was obtained from a woman in her twenties or thirties with acute COVID-19. V and J are TRBV2 and TRBJ2-7, with D perhaps TRBD1 (5 bases). The sequenced sample consisted of PBMCs or T cells enriched from blood (not recorded which). CDR3 DNA sequence: TGTGCCAGCAAAGACAGTCCCAGGGCCGAGCAGTACTTC. It specifies CASKDSPRAEQYF. Full variable domain (outside the CDR3, taken from reference TRBV2 and TRBJ2-7): EPEVTQTPSHQVTQMGQEVILRCVPISNHLYFYWYRQILGQKVEFLVSFYNNEISEKSEIFDDQFSVERPDGSNFTLKIRSTKLEDSAMYFCASKDSPRAEQYFGPGTRLTVT.